This T cell receptor (beta chain) was observed in a study of CD8+ T cells in alopecia areata. Isolated RNA was reverse transcribed into cDNA used as the sequencing template. TCRdb keeps only in-frame clones here, not all; method: immunoSEQ multiplex PCR. The sample has 150,000 to 200,000 clones; almost 65% are singletons. This clone was observed a handful of times. Sequencing used CD4+ T cells sorted from blood, obtained at week 0. The source of this sequence is a human donor with alopecia areata.

CDR3 protein: CASSSDWAAQYF. The DNA of the CDR3 is TGTGCCAGCAGCTCTGACTGGGCGGCGCAGTATTTT. J is TRBJ2-3 and V is TRBV7-8; D is ambiguous. The V gene lost 4 bases and the J gene lost 10 bases, with 12 bases spanning the gap. Germline assignment: CDR1 SGHVS and CDR2 FQNEAQ. This CDR3 comprises 12 residues. Full variable domain (remainder filled in from reference TRBV7-8 and TRBJ2-3): GAGVSQSPRYKVAKRGQDVALRCDPISGHVSLFWYQQALGQGPEFLTYFQNEAQLDKSGLPSDRFFAERPEGSVSTLKIQRTQQEDSAVYLCASSSDWAAQYFGPGTRLTVL.